A single sample gave rise to the 3 T cell receptor beta chains below, sequenced in a study of T cells in Graves' hyperthyroidism and ophthalmopathy. RNA transcripts provided the source from which TCR beta CDR3 regions were amplified. First-round RT-PCR targeting the TCR CDR3 was performed with the HTBI primer set. From the multiplex PCR reads, TCRdb called clonotypes with MiXCR, one entry per CDR3 protein. The sample holds 500,000 to 650,000 distinct CDR3 sequences, 46% seen once. The sample consisted of peripheral blood or thyroid tissue (not recorded which). Receptor source: an adult woman with Graves' disease, either hyperthyroidism or ophthalmopathy (not recorded which).

Note on this clonotype: A read error may produce the germline difference seen at one junction end. The chain links TRBV7-9 to TRBJ2-5; TRBD1 is a possible D gene (5 bases). Per the germline V gene, CDR1 is SEHNR and CDR2 is FQNEAQ (reference sequence). This CDR3 has 15 residues. DNA of the CDR3: TGTGCCAGCAGCCTCGCCGTGGGGCAGCAAGAGGCCCAGTACTTC. It yields the protein CASSLAVGQQEAQYF.

The CDR3 DNA sequence: TGTGCCAGCAGCCAAGTCTTTGCGACTAGCGGGGGCTACCAAGAGACCCAGTACTTC. Its protein product is CASSQVFATSGGYQETQYF. This chain connects TRBV7-9 to TRBJ2-5; 12 bases line up with TRBD2. CDR1 is SEHNR and CDR2 is FQNEAQ in the germline V gene (reference sequence). The CDR3 totals 19 residues. V lost 5 bases, J lost 0 bases, and 13 bases stayed unmatched.

There are a few counts of this clonotype. The rearrangement uses TRBV20-1 and TRBJ1-1; 8 positions match TRBD1. This CDR3 spans 12 amino acids. CDR1 and CDR2 (germline): DFQATT, SNEGSKA (reference sequence). J lost 7 bases, V lost 5 bases, and 6 bases had no gene match. The CDR3: CSASQGVDEAFF. DNA for the CDR3: TGCAGTGCTTCACAGGGGGTCGATGAAGCTTTCTTT.